This T cell receptor (beta chain) was found in a study of control samples from healthy donors and cancer patients. Profiled with immunoSEQ multiplex PCR; TCRdb holds only in-frame clones, not every one. The sample lists over 100,000 clones; around 89% were seen once. Input material: blood. The TCR sequence derives from a woman in her fifties or sixties in good health.

The CDR3 protein is CASKTGNYGYTF. CDR3 DNA sequence: TGTGCCAGCAAGACAGGGAACTATGGCTACACCTTC. This chain joins TRBV6-5 and TRBJ1-2; 7 bases are shared with TRBD1. Germline CDR1 and CDR2: MNHEY and SVGAGI. Trimming cost V 7 bases and J 2 bases; bases outside gene matches: 1. The CDR3 is made up of 12 amino acids.